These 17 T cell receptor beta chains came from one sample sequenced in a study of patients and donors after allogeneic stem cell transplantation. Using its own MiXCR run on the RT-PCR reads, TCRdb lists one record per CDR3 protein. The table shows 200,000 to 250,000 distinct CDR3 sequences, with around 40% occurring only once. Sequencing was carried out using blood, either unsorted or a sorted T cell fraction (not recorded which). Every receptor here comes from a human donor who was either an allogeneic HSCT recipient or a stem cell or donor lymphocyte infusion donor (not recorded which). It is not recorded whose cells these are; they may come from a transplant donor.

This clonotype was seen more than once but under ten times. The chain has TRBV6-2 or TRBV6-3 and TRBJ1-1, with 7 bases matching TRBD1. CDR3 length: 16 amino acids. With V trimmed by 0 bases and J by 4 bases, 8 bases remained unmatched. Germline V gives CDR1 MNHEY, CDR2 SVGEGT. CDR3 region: CASSYSHLTGTTEAFF. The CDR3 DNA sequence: TGTGCCAGCAGTTACTCCCATCTGACAGGGACCACTGAAGCTTTCTTT.

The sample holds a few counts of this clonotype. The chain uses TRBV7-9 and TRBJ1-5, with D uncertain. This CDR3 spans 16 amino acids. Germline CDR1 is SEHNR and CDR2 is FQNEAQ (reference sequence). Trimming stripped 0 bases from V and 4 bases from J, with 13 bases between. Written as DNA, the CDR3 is TGTGCCAGCAGCTTAGCGGGAGGGAAGACGAATCAGCCCCAGCATTTT. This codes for CASSLAGGKTNQPQHF.

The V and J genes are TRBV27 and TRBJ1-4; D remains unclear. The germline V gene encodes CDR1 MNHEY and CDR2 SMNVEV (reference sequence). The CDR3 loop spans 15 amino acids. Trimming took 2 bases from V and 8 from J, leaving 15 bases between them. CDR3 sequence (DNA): TGTGCCAGCAGTTTAAGCCTCTCCAGGAGGGAAAAACTGTTTTTT. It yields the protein CASSLSLSRREKLFF.

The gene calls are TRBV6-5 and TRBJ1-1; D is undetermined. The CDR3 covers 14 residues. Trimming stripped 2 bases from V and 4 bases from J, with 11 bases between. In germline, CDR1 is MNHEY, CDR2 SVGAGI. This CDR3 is CASSYQDGSTEAFF. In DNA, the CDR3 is TGTGCCAGCAGTTACCAGGATGGTAGCACTGAAGCTTTCTTT.

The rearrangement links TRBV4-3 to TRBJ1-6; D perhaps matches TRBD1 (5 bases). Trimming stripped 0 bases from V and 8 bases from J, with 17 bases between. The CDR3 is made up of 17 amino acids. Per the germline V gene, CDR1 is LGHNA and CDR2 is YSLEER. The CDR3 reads CASSQDSAGLTYSPLHF. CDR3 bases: TGCGCCAGCAGCCAAGATTCGGCAGGGCTAACGTATTCACCCCTCCACTTT.

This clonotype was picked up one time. CDR3: CASSFGPLHF. The CDR3 region has the DNA TGTGCCAGCAGCTTTGGACCCCTCCACTTT. The chain is built from TRBV7-7 and TRBJ1-6, with D uncertain. V lost 3 bases to trimming and J lost 12 bases, with 3 bases between them. The CDR3 covers 10 residues. CDR1 and CDR2 (germline): SSHAT, FNYEAQ (reference sequence).

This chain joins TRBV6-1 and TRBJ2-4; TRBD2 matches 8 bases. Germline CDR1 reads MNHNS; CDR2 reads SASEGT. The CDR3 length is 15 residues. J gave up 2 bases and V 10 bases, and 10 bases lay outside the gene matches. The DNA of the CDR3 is TGTGCCACCGTGACGGGAGGGGACACCAAAAACATTCAGTACTTC. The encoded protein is CATVTGGDTKNIQYF.

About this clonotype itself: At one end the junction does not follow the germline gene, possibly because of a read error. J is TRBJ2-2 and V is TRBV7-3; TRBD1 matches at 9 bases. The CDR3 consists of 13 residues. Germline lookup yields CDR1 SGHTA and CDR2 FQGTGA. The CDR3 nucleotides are TGTGCCAGCGGACAGGGGAACTCCGGGGAGCTGTTTTTT. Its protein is CASGQGNSGELFF.

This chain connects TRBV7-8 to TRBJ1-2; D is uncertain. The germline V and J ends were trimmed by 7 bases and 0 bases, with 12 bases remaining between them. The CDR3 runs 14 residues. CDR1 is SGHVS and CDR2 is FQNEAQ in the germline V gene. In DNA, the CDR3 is TGTGCCAGCACCCCTCGGGAGACTAACTATGGCTACACCTTC. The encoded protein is CASTPRETNYGYTF.

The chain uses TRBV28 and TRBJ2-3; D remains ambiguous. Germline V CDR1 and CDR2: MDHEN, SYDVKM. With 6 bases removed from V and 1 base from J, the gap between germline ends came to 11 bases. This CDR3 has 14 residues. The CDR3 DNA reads TGTGCCAGCAGCCTTATACTGGGCACAGATACGCAGTATTTT. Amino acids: CASSLILGTDTQYF.

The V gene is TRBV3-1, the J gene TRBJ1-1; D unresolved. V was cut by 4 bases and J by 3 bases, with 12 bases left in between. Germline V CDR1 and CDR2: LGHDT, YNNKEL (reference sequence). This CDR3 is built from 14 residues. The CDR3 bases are TGTGCCAGCAGCCTCCCCGCCGCGGACACTGAAGCTTTCTTT. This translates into CASSLPAADTEAFF.

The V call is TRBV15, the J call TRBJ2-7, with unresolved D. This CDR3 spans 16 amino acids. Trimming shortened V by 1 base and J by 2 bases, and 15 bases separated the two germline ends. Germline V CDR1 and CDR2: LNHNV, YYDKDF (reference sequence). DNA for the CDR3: TGTGCCACCAGCAGAGGGGCGGAGAGGTTTGCCTACGAGCAGTACTTC. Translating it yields CATSRGAERFAYEQYF.

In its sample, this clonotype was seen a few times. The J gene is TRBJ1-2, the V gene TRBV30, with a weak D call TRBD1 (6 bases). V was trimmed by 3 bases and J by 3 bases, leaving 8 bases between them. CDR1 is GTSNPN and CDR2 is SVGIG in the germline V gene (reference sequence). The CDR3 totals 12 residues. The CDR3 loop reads CAWRGGDYGYTF. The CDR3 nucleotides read TGTGCCTGGAGAGGGGGGGACTATGGCTACACCTTC.

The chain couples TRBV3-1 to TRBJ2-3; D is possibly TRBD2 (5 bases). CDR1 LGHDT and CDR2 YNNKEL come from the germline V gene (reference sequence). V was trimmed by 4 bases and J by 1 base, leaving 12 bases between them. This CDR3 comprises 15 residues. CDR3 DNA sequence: TGTGCCAGCAGCCGTGACTATTCTCGCACAGATACGCAGTATTTT. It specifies CASSRDYSRTDTQYF.

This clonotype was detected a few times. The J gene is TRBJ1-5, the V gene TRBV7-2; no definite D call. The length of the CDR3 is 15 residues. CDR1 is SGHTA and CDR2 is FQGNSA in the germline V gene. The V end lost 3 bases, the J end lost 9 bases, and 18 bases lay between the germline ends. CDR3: CASSFRVGSQWPQHF. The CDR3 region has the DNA TGTGCCAGCAGCTTCCGGGTAGGAAGCCAGTGGCCCCAGCATTTT.

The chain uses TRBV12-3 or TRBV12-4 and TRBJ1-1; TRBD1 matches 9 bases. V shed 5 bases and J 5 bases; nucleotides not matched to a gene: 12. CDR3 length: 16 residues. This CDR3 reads CASSPHRGQGRTEAFF. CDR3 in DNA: TGTGCCAGCAGTCCTCACAGGGGGCAGGGTAGGACTGAAGCTTTCTTT.

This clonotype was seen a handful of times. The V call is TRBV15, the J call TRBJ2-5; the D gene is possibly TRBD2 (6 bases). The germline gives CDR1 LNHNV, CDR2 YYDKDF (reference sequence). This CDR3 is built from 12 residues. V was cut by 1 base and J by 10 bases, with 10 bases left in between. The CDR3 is CATSRVSGGQYF. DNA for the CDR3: TGTGCCACCAGCAGAGTGTCCGGGGGCCAGTACTTC.